Below, 4 T cell receptor beta chains from the same sample are listed, as sequenced in a study of T cells in Graves' hyperthyroidism and ophthalmopathy. Authors of the study amplified TCR beta CDR3 regions from RNA transcripts. Researchers ran a first-round RT-PCR on the TCR CDR3 using the HTBI primer set. Using its own MiXCR run on the multiplex PCR reads, TCRdb lists one record per CDR3 protein. Among roughly 350,000 distinct CDR3 sequences listed, roughly an eighth were seen once. Sequences were obtained from blood. These receptors were taken from a woman in her forties with Graves' ophthalmopathy.

This clonotype was seen ten or more times. V is TRBV2 and J is TRBJ2-3, with 9 bases matching TRBD2. The CDR3 loop spans 14 amino acids. Germline V CDR1 and CDR2: SNHLY, FYNNEI. J lost 2 bases, V lost 6 bases, and 3 bases had no gene match. The CDR3 sequence: CASRSGGTTDTQYF. CDR3 bases: TGTGCCAGCAGGAGCGGGGGGACCACAGATACGCAGTATTTT.

This clonotype was counted many times. The chain couples TRBV7-9 to TRBJ2-3, with a tentative D call TRBD1 (5 bases). Germline CDR1 SEHNR, CDR2 FQNEAQ (reference sequence). V was shortened by 5 bases and J by 6 bases, with 15 bases between the two germline ends. This CDR3 comprises 14 residues. CDR3 nucleotide sequence: TGTGCCAGCAGCCGCAAGGGGCGCATGGATACGCAGTATTTT. The encoded protein is CASSRKGRMDTQYF.

This clonotype was found many times. J is TRBJ1-1 and V is TRBV10-2; 9 positions agree with TRBD1. Germline values: CDR1 WSHSY, CDR2 SAAADI. This CDR3 comprises 15 residues. V trimming: 3 bases; J trimming: 6 bases; junction bases outside the gene matches: 8. The CDR3 spells CASSDYGTGKPEAFF. The CDR3 nucleotides are TGCGCCAGCAGTGATTACGGGACAGGGAAGCCTGAAGCTTTCTTT.

In DNA form, the CDR3 reads TGTGCCAGCAGTTTACACCTAGCCTCAGATACGCAGTATTTT. Translated: CASSLHLASDTQYF. This sequence joins TRBV27 and TRBJ2-3, with D possibly matching TRBD2 (5 bases). V lost 2 bases to trimming and J lost 4 bases, with 10 bases between them. Per the germline V gene, CDR1 is MNHEY and CDR2 is SMNVEV (reference sequence). The CDR3 spans 14 residues.